The 8 T cell receptor beta chains reported below all come from one sample, sequenced in a study of beta chain features in type 1 diabetes. All of the isolated RNA was reverse transcribed, so expressed TCRB transcripts were sequenced. TCRdb's copy holds only in-frame clones and misses some; the assay was immunoSEQ multiplex PCR. Among around 300,000 clones listed, approximately 9.9% were seen once. The specimen was naive CD4+ T cells from blood. The receptors stem from a woman in her thirties in good health.

This clone occurred a few times. The chain uses TRBV5-1 and TRBJ2-3; no definite D call. V lost 0 bases to trimming and J lost 2 bases, with 10 bases between them. This CDR3 has 15 amino acids. Germline-derived CDR1 and CDR2 are SGHRS and YFSETQ. This CDR3 is CASSLDRVTTDTQYF. The CDR3 bases are TGCGCCAGCAGCTTGGATCGGGTGACCACAGATACGCAGTATTTT.

The rearrangement joins TRBV9 to TRBJ1-4; a possible D gene is TRBD1 (5 bases). Trimming took off 0 bases at V and 7 bases at J, with 13 bases between the two ends. CDR1 and CDR2 (germline): SGDLS, YYNGEE. The CDR3 extends over 15 amino acids. Written as DNA, the CDR3 is TGTGCCAGCAGCGTAGGTGCGGGACTTGGTGAAAAACTGTTTTTT. Amino acid sequence: CASSVGAGLGEKLFF.

This clone was counted only a few times. The rearrangement links TRBV18 to TRBJ2-1; D is ambiguous. The CDR3 is 16 residues long. V gave up 4 bases and J gave up 0 bases, with 13 bases separating them. Germline V CDR1 and CDR2: KGHSH, LQKENI. The CDR3 coding sequence is TGTGCCAGCTCACTCCTCGACTGGTACTCCTACAATGAGCAGTTCTTC. Encoded protein: CASSLLDWYSYNEQFF.

In its sample, this clone was seen a few times. The chain employs TRBV28 and TRBJ1-2; no clear D gene. The CDR3 length is 13 residues. Germline assignment: CDR1 MDHEN and CDR2 SYDVKM. Between the trimmed V and J ends, which lost 6 bases and 2 bases, there was a span of 10 bases. Here the CDR3 reads CASREETNYGYTF. In DNA form, the CDR3 reads TGTGCCAGCAGAGAGGAGACCAACTATGGCTACACCTTC.

The V call is TRBV30, the J call TRBJ1-1, with 9 bases lining up with TRBD1. Germline V gives CDR1 GTSNPN, CDR2 SVGIG (reference sequence). This CDR3 has 13 amino acids. Trimming cost V 3 bases and J 5 bases; bases outside gene matches: 4. Here the CDR3 DNA reads TGTGCCTGGAGACAGGGGGCATGGACTGAAGCTTTCTTT. Amino acids: CAWRQGAWTEAFF.

In DNA form, the CDR3 reads TGCGCCAGCAGCCCCGGACTAGCGGGAGGAGGTGAACAAGAGACCCAGTACTTC. This codes for CASSPGLAGGGEQETQYF. This chain joins TRBV5-1 and TRBJ2-5, with TRBD2 identical over 14 bases. The J segment lost 2 bases and the V segment lost 4 bases, leaving 10 bases of the junction unmatched. CDR3 size: 18 residues. CDR1 SGHRS and CDR2 YFSETQ come from the germline V gene. The complete variable domain, with remaining parts taken from reference TRBV5-1 and TRBJ2-5, reads KAGVTQTPRYLIKTRGQQVTLSCSPISGHRSVSWYQQTPGQGLQFLFEYFSETQRNKGNFPGRFSGRQFSNSRSEMNVSTLELGDSALYLCASSPGLAGGGEQETQYFGPGTRLLVL.

The chain carries TRBV19 and TRBJ2-1, with TRBD2 identical over 10 bases. Trimming removed 5 bases from V and 8 bases from J; junction bases left unmatched: 6. CDR1 is LNHDA, CDR2 SQIVND, per germline (reference sequence). The CDR3 contains 14 residues. The CDR3 reads CASSGVAGGHEQFF. The CDR3 region has the DNA TGTGCCAGTAGTGGGGTAGCGGGAGGTCATGAGCAGTTCTTC.

The V gene is TRBV2, the J gene TRBJ1-2; D might be TRBD1 (5 bases). Germline V lookup: CDR1 SNHLY, CDR2 FYNNEI. Trimming left V 8 bases short and J 0 bases short, with 13 bases between. This CDR3 spans 14 amino acids. The CDR3 DNA follows: TGTGCCAGCCGGCAGGGTTGGGCTAACTATGGCTACACCTTC. It is translated as CASRQGWANYGYTF.